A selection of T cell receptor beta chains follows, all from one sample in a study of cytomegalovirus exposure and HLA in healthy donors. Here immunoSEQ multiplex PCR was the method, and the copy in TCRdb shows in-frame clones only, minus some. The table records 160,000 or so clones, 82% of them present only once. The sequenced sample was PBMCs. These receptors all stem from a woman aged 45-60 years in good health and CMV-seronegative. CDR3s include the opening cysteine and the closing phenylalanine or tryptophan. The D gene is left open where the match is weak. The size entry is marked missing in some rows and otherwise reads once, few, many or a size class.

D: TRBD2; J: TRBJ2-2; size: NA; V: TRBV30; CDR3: CAWKRTRDTGELFF; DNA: TGTGCCTGGAAAAGGACTAGAGACACCGGGGAGCTGTTTTTT
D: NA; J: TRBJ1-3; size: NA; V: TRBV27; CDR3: CASSPASGLGNTIYF; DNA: TGTGCCAGCAGTCCCGCGTCGGGATTGGGAAACACCATATATTTT
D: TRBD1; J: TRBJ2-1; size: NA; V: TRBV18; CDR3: CASSPGTGNNEQFF; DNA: TGTGCCAGCTCACCAGGGACAGGGAACAATGAGCAGTTCTTC
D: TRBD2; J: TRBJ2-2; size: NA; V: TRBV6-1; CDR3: CASSGGTSGNVGELFF; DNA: TGTGCCAGCAGTGGAGGGACTAGCGGGAATGTCGGGGAGCTGTTTTTT
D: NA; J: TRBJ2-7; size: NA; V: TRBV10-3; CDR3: CAIRSRVYPYEQYF; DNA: TGTGCCATCAGAAGCCGGGTTTATCCCTACGAGCAGTACTTC
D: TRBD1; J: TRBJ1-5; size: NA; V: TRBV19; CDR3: CASSAGQGSQPQHF; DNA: TGTGCCAGTAGTGCTGGACAGGGATCACAGCCCCAGCATTTT
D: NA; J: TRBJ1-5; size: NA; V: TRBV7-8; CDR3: CASSSTGVPQHF; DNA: TGTGCCAGCAGCTCGACAGGTGTTCCCCAGCATTTT
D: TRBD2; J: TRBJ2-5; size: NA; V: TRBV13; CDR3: CASSARLAGGLGETQYF; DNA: TGTGCCAGCAGTGCCCGACTAGCGGGGGGGCTAGGAGAGACCCAGTACTTC
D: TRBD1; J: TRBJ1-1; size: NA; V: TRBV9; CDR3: CASSVGLSGSGQLNGAFF; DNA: TGTGCCAGCAGCGTAGGTCTTAGTGGTTCGGGACAGCTCAACGGGGCTTTCTTT
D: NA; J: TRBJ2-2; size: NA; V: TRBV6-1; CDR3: CASTNTVNTGELFF; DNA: TGTGCCAGCACCAATACGGTTAACACCGGGGAGCTGTTTTTT
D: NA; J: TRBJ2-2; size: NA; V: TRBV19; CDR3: CASTQGTLPDTGELFF; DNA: TGTGCCAGTACCCAGGGGACCCTCCCCGACACCGGGGAGCTGTTTTTT
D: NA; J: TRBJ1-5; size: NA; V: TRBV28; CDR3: CASSLIQGTYQPQHF; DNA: TGTGCCAGCAGTTTAATACAGGGAACATATCAGCCCCAGCATTTT
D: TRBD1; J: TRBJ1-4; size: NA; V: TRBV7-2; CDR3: CASSLWTGSEKLFF; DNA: TGTGCCAGCAGCCTTTGGACAGGAAGTGAAAAACTGTTTTTT
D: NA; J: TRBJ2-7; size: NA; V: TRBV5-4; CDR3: CASSLGSSSYEQYF; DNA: TGTGCCAGCAGCTTGGGTTCTAGCTCCTACGAGCAGTACTTC
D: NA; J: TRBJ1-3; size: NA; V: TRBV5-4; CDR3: CASSLSGSLGNTIYF; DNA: TGTGCCAGCAGCTTGTCCGGGTCTCTCGGAAACACCATATATTTT
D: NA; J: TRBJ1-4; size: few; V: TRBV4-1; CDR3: CASRRGFRIFNEKLFF; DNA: TGCGCCAGCAGACGGGGATTCCGCATATTTAATGAAAAACTGTTTTTT
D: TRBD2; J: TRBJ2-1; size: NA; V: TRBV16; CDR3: CASSQSREAEQFF; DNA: TGTGCCAGCAGCCAATCCCGGGAGGCTGAGCAGTTCTTC
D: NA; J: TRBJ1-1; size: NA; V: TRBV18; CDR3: CASSATNSRNTEAFF; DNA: TGTGCCAGCTCAGCCACTAACTCGAGAAACACTGAAGCTTTCTTT
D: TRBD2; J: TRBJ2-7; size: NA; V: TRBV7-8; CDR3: CASSLASGDSYEQYF; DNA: TGTGCCAGCAGCTTAGCGAGCGGGGACTCCTACGAGCAGTACTTC
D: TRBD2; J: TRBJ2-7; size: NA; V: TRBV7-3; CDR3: CASSLRLAGVNEQYF; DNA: TGTGCCAGCAGCTTACGACTAGCGGGAGTCAACGAGCAGTACTTC
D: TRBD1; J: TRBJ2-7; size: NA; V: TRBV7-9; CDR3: CASSFEPGQGTYEQYF; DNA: TGTGCCAGCAGCTTTGAACCGGGACAGGGGACCTACGAGCAGTACTTC
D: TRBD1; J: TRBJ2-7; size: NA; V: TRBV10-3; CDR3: CATDPLGQGSEQYF; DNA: TGTGCCACGGACCCCCTCGGACAGGGGAGCGAGCAGTACTTC
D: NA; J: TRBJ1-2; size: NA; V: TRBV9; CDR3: CASSAGGNYGYTF; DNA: TGTGCCAGCAGCGCCGGAGGTAACTATGGCTACACCTTC
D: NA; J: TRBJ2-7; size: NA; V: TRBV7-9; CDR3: CASTNGRDEQYF; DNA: TGTGCCAGCACAAACGGTCGGGACGAGCAGTACTTC
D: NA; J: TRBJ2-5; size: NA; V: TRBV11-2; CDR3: CASSPMGPSVGETQYF; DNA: TGTGCCAGCAGTCCAATGGGGCCTAGCGTGGGGGAGACCCAGTACTTC
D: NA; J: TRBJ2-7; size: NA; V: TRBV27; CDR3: CASSVSGGTYEQYF; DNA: TGTGCCAGCTCGGTGTCTGGAGGGACCTACGAGCAGTACTTC
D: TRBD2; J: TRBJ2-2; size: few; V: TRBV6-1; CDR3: CASSARVGGSAGELFF; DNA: TGTGCCAGCAGTGCCCGGGTCGGCGGGAGTGCCGGGGAGCTGTTTTTT
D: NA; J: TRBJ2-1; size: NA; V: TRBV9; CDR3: CASSRAPYNEQFF; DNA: TGTGCCAGCAGCCGCGCCCCCTACAATGAGCAGTTCTTC
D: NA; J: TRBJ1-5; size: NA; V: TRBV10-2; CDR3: CASRGGSNSNQPQHF; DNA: TGCGCCAGCCGAGGGGGTAGTAATAGCAATCAGCCCCAGCATTTT
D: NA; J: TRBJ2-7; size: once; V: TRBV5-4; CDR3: CASSSPGHAYEQYF; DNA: TGTGCCAGCAGCTCTCCGGGACATGCCTACGAGCAGTACTTC
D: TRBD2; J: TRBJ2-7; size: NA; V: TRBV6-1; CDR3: CASSGRGSYEQYF; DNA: TGTGCCAGCAGTGGGCGGGGGTCCTACGAGCAGTACTTC
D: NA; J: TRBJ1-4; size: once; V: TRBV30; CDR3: CAWNRENEKLFF; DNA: TGTGCCTGGAACAGGGAGAATGAAAAACTGTTTTTT
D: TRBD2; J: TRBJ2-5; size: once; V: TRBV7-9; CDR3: CASSLGPASGRYQETQYF; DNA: TGTGCCAGCAGCTTAGGCCCTGCTAGCGGGAGGTACCAAGAGACCCAGTACTTC
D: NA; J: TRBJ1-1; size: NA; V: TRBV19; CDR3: CASSSYTYTEAFF; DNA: TGTGCCAGTAGTTCTTACACCTACACTGAAGCTTTCTTT
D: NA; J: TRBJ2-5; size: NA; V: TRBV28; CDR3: CASSFSTAQETQYF; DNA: TGTGCCAGCAGTTTTTCGACAGCACAAGAGACCCAGTACTTC
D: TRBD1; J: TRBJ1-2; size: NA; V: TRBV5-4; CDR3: CASSSTDRGNYGYTF; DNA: TGTGCCAGCAGCTCTACAGACAGGGGGAACTATGGCTACACCTTC
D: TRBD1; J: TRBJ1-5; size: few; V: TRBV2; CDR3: CASNGQGSNQPQHF; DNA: TGTGCCAGCAATGGACAGGGCAGCAATCAGCCCCAGCATTTT
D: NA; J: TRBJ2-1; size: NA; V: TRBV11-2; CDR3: CASSLSRTSSYNEQFF; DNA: TGTGCCAGCAGCTTATCCCGGACATCCTCCTACAATGAGCAGTTCTTC
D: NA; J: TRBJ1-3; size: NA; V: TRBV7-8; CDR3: CASRTRDSSSGNTIYF; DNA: TGTGCCAGCAGAACAAGAGACAGTTCCTCTGGAAACACCATATATTTT
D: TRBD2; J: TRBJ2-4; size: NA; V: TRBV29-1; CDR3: CSVEGLAGGRDIQYF; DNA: TGCAGCGTGGAAGGACTAGCGGGGGGCCGGGACATTCAGTACTTC
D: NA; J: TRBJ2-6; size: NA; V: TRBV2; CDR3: CASRDEGSGANVLTF; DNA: TGTGCCAGCAGGGACGAGGGATCTGGGGCCAACGTCCTGACTTTC
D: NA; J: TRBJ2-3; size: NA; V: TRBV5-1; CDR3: CASSFEVRDTQYF; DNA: TGCGCCAGCAGCTTCGAGGTCCGGGATACGCAGTATTTT
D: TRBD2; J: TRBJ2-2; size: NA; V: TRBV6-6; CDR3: CASSPQAGGRTGELFF; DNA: TGTGCCAGCAGTCCTCAGGCGGGGGGGCGGACCGGGGAGCTGTTTTTT
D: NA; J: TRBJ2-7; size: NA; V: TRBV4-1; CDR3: CASSQGYGDNSGGTYF; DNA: TGCGCCAGCAGCCAAGGATACGGGGACAACAGTGGGGGCACGTACTTC